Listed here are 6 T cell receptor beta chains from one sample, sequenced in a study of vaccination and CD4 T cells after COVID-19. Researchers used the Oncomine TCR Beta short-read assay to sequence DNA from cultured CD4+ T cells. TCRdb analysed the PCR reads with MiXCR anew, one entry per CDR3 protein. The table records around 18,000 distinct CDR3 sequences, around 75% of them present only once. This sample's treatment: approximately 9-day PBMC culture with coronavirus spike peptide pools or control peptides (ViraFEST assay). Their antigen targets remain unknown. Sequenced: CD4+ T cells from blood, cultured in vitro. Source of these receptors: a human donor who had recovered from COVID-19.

The CDR3 DNA sequence: TGCAGTGCTAGAGACCCGATGGATGGGGGAAACACCATATATTTT. Translation gives CSARDPMDGGNTIYF. This rearrangement joins TRBV20-1 to TRBJ1-3; no clear D gene. Trimming stripped 0 bases from V and 4 bases from J, with 13 bases between. Germline V gene sequence: CDR1 DFQATT, CDR2 SNEGSKA (reference sequence). There are 15 residues in the CDR3.

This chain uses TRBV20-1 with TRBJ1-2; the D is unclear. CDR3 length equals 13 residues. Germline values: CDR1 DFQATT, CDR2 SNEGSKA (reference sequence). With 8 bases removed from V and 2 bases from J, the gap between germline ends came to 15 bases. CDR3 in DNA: TGCAGTACTACCCCGGACCTGAACTATGGCTACACCTTC. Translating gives CSTTPDLNYGYTF.

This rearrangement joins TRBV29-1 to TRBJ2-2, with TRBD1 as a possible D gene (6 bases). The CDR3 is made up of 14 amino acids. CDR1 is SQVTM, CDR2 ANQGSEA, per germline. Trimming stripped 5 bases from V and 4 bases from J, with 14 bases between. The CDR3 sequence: CSVLDRFGTGELFF. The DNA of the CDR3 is TGCAGCGTTCTCGACAGGTTCGGCACCGGGGAGCTGTTTTTT.

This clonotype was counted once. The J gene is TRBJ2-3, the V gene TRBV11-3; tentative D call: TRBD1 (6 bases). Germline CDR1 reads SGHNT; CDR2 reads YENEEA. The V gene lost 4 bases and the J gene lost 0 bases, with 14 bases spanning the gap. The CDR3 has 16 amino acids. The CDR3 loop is CASSSGTQTSTDTQYF. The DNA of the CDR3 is TGTGCCAGCAGCTCCGGGACACAAACTAGCACAGATACGCAGTATTTT. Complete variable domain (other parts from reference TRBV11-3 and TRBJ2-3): EAGVVQSPRYKIIEKKQPVAFWCNPISGHNTLYWYLQNLGQGPELLIRYENEEAVDDSQLPKDRFSAERLKGVDSTLKIQPAELGDSAVYLCASSSGTQTSTDTQYFGPGTRLTVL.

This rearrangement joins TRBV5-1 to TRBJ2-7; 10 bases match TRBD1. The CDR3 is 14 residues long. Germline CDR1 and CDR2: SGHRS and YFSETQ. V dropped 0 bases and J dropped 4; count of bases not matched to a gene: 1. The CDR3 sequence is CASSLGQGAYEQYF. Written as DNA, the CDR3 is TGCGCCAGCAGCTTGGGACAGGGGGCTTACGAGCAGTACTTC.

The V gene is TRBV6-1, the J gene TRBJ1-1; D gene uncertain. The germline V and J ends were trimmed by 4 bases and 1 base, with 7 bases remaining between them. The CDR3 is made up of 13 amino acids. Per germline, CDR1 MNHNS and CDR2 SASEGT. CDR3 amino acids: CASSVRTNTEAFF. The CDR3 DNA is TGTGCCAGCAGTGTCAGGACGAACACTGAAGCTTTCTTT.